This is a list of T cell receptor beta chains from one sample in a study of OX40 agonist ivuxolimab in advanced cancers. Measured with immunoSEQ multiplex PCR; TCRdb has only the in-frame clones, and not every one. The data contain about 31,000 clones, around three quarters of them singletons. Material: CD4+ or CD8+ T cells sorted from blood, obtained in a trial of the OX40 agonist ivuxolimab. These receptors all come from an adult with an advanced solid tumor such as melanoma, head and neck, liver or kidney cancer. Each CDR3 is given with its conserved first and last residue. The order of the fields is clone size, V gene, D gene, J gene, CDR3 protein, CDR3 DNA. A D gene is named only where the DNA matches it firmly. The size entry is marked missing in some rows and otherwise reads once, few, many or a size class.

.,TRBV5-6,.,TRBJ2-7,CASSLVMKEQYF,TGTGCCAGCAGCTTAGTCATGAAGGAGCAGTACTTC
.,TRBV5-1,.,TRBJ2-2,CASSRSVDTGELFF,TGCGCCAGCAGCCGGTCGGTAGACACCGGGGAGCTGTTTTTT
.,TRBV19,.,TRBJ2-3,CASDRAQKADTQYF,TGTGCCAGTGACCGGGCCCAAAAAGCAGATACGCAGTATTTT
.,TRBV5-1,TRBD1,TRBJ1-2,CASSGTGGANYGYTF,TGCGCCAGCAGCGGAACAGGGGGAGCTAACTATGGCTACACCTTC
.,TRBV30,TRBD1,TRBJ1-1,CAWRGQGAAEAFF,TGTGCCTGGAGGGGACAGGGGGCCGCTGAAGCTTTCTTT
.,TRBV10-3,TRBD1,TRBJ2-2,CAISEWQGANTGELFF,TGTGCCATCAGTGAATGGCAGGGGGCAAACACCGGGGAGCTGTTTTTT
.,TRBV15,TRBD2,TRBJ2-4,CATSLTSGGTKNIQYF,TGTGCCACCAGCCTTACTAGCGGGGGGACCAAAAACATTCAGTACTTC
.,TRBV5-4,.,TRBJ2-7,CASSLGQSYEQYF,TGTGCCAGCAGCTTGGGACAGTCTTACGAGCAGTACTTC
once,TRBV2,TRBD2,TRBJ2-4,CASNAGGLVFKNIQYF,TGTGCCAGCAACGCGGGGGGGCTTGTTTTCAAAAACATTCAGTACTTC
.,TRBV11-2,.,TRBJ1-2,CASSLGTLNYGYTF,TGTGCCAGCAGTTTGGGGACTTTAAACTATGGCTACACCTTC
few,TRBV2,TRBD1,TRBJ1-1,CASSEDETGRDPEAFF,TGTGCCAGCAGTGAAGATGAGACAGGGAGGGATCCTGAAGCTTTCTTT
.,TRBV10-3,TRBD1,TRBJ1-2,CAIRGGQAINYGYTF,TGTGCCATCAGGGGAGGACAGGCAATTAACTATGGCTACACCTTC
.,TRBV18,.,TRBJ1-1,CASSPLAPMNTEAFF,TGTGCCAGCTCACCCTTGGCTCCTATGAACACTGAAGCTTTCTTT
.,TRBV18,.,TRBJ2-3,CASSNEEAPRGGGDTQYF,TGTGCCAGCTCCAACGAGGAAGCGCCTAGAGGAGGTGGAGATACGCAGTATTTT
.,TRBV28,.,TRBJ1-5,CASSLLPGSNQPQHF,TGTGCCAGCAGTTTACTTCCGGGAAGTAATCAGCCCCAGCATTTT
few,TRBV30,.,TRBJ1-5,CAWSLGTLPRPQHF,TGTGCCTGGAGTTTGGGCACCCTCCCGCGGCCCCAGCATTTT
.,TRBV18,.,TRBJ2-7,CASSLRSYEQYF,TGTGCCAGCTCACTCAGGTCATACGAGCAGTACTTC
once,TRBV29-1,.,TRBJ2-3,CSVDGQGFTDTQYF,TGCAGCGTTGACGGGCAGGGGTTTACAGATACGCAGTATTTT
.,TRBV5-4,.,TRBJ1-2,CASSLPQGQNYGYTF,TGTGCCAGCAGCCTGCCCCAGGGCCAAAACTATGGCTACACCTTC
.,TRBV10-2,TRBD2,TRBJ2-5,CASNDGGMETQYF,TGCGCCAGCAACGACGGGGGGATGGAGACCCAGTACTTC
few,TRBV4-1,TRBD1,TRBJ1-2,CASSQWDRANYGYTF,TGCGCCAGCAGCCAATGGGACAGGGCTAACTATGGCTACACCTTC
once,TRBV29-1,.,TRBJ2-3,CSVPFLLSTDTQYF,TGCAGCGTGCCTTTTCTTCTGAGCACAGATACGCAGTATTTT
.,TRBV11-2,.,TRBJ1-6,CASSLGQFNSPLHF,TGTGCCAGCAGCTTAGGACAGTTTAATTCACCCCTCCACTTT
.,TRBV7-3,.,TRBJ1-2,CASSSYPGWDGYTF,TGTGCCAGCAGCTCGTACCCGGGATGGGATGGCTACACCTTC
.,TRBV28,.,TRBJ1-2,CASSTGLYGYTF,TGTGCCAGCAGTACAGGCCTCTATGGCTACACCTTC
.,TRBV2,.,TRBJ1-2,CASSEDPGIYTF,TGTGCCAGCAGTGAAGATCCAGGTATCTACACCTTC
.,TRBV5-6,.,TRBJ1-5,CASSFLQSNQPQHF,TGTGCCAGCAGCTTTCTGCAGTCTAATCAGCCCCAGCATTTT
.,TRBV7-3,TRBD2,TRBJ2-1,CASSQTSTPYNEQFF,TGTGCCAGCAGCCAGACTAGCACTCCCTACAATGAGCAGTTCTTC
once,TRBV5-1,TRBD2,TRBJ2-3,CASSQLDGRGGTDTQYF,TGCGCCAGCAGCCAGTTGGATGGGCGGGGGGGCACAGATACGCAGTATTTT
once,TRBV11-3,.,TRBJ2-1,CASSRSYNEQFF,TGTGCCAGCAGTCGGAGTTACAATGAGCAGTTCTTC
few,TRBV5-4,TRBD1,TRBJ1-6,CASSFEDRVNSPLHF,TGTGCCAGCAGCTTTGAAGACAGGGTAAATTCACCCCTCCACTTT
.,TRBV19,.,TRBJ2-3,CASSIVVLADTQYF,TGTGCCAGTAGTATAGTAGTCCTGGCAGATACGCAGTATTTT
.,TRBV7-9,.,TRBJ2-2,CASSIQNANTGELFF,TGTGCCAGCAGCATACAGAACGCGAACACCGGGGAGCTGTTTTTT
.,TRBV9,TRBD1,TRBJ2-7,CASSPRDRFYYEQYF,TGTGCCAGCAGCCCCCGGGACAGGTTTTACTACGAGCAGTACTTC
.,TRBV6-4,TRBD1,TRBJ1-1,CASSPQGQNTEAFF,TGTGCCAGCAGCCCACAGGGGCAGAACACTGAAGCTTTCTTT
.,TRBV5-6,.,TRBJ2-1,CASSIGPEQFF,TGTGCCAGCAGCATAGGGCCTGAGCAGTTCTTC
.,TRBV27,.,TRBJ1-2,CASSLNPQGWGYTF,TGTGCCAGCAGTCTAAACCCCCAGGGTTGGGGCTACACCTTC
.,TRBV5-1,.,TRBJ1-2,CASSPLGGNYGYTF,TGCGCCAGCAGCCCTCTGGGGGGCAACTATGGCTACACCTTC
.,TRBV5-1,TRBD2,TRBJ2-7,CASSPAAALAVYEQYF,TGCGCCAGCAGCCCGGCCGCAGCGCTAGCGGTATACGAGCAGTACTTC
.,TRBV7-9,.,TRBJ1-2,CASSLETETAGYTF,TGTGCCAGCAGCTTAGAGACTGAGACGGCCGGCTACACCTTC
.,TRBV30,.,TRBJ2-5,CACLPLVGVETQYF,TGTGCCTGCCTCCCCCTGGTTGGGGTGGAGACCCAGTACTTC
.,TRBV21-1,.,TRBJ2-5,CASSTPSGSREETQYF,TGTGCCAGCAGCACCCCTAGCGGGTCTAGAGAAGAGACCCAGTACTTC
.,TRBV7-9,TRBD1,TRBJ1-2,CASSTWTGVNYGYTF,TGTGCCAGCAGCACCTGGACAGGAGTTAACTATGGCTACACCTTC
.,TRBV2,.,TRBJ1-6,CASSEESSYNSPLHF,TGTGCCAGCAGTGAGGAAAGCTCCTATAATTCACCCCTCCACTTT
.,TRBV10-1,.,TRBJ2-7,CASSVGPTYEQYF,TGCGCCAGCAGTGTTGGGCCAACCTACGAGCAGTACTTC
.,TRBV6-5,.,TRBJ1-2,CASSYGASTNYGYTF,TGTGCCAGCAGTTACGGAGCCTCTACTAACTATGGCTACACCTTC